Listed below are T cell receptor beta chains from one sample, sequenced in a study of blood T cell repertoires in COVID-19. Libraries were prepared by immunoSEQ multiplex PCR; TCRdb keeps only in-frame clonotypes and omits some of them. This table has 110,000 or so clones, 70% to 90% appearing once. Sequenced input: peripheral blood. All receptors come from a middle-aged man with acute or convalescent COVID-19. Both conserved end residues are part of each CDR3. D genes are given only for firm matches. Clone size is stated in some rows and not others, as once, few, many or a class when expanded.

j_call,v_call,d_call,clone_size,cdr3_aa,cdr3_nt
TRBJ1-2,TRBV24-1,NA,few,CATSDLVEGYTF,TGTGCCACCAGTGATCTCGTTGAGGGCTACACCTTC
TRBJ2-5,TRBV11-2,NA,NA,CASSYRVRGNQETQYF,TGTGCCAGCAGCTACCGGGTACGAGGCAACCAAGAGACCCAGTACTTC
TRBJ1-1,TRBV30,NA,NA,CAWTDPRDLQEAFF,TGTGCCTGGACCGACCCCCGGGATCTACAAGAAGCTTTCTTT
TRBJ1-2,TRBV10-3,NA,NA,CAISELRQDYGYTF,TGTGCCATCAGTGAGTTACGACAGGACTATGGCTACACCTTC
TRBJ2-5,TRBV18,TRBD2,few,CASSPASGGHGETQYF,TGTGCCAGCTCACCGGCTAGCGGGGGTCACGGGGAGACCCAGTACTTC
TRBJ2-7,TRBV11-2,NA,NA,CASSLVEADEQYF,TGTGCCAGCAGCCTTGTAGAAGCGGACGAGCAGTACTTC
TRBJ2-7,TRBV6-6,NA,NA,CASSLGIRTETPYEQYF,TGTGCCAGCAGTCTTGGGATTAGGACAGAGACCCCCTACGAGCAGTACTTC
TRBJ1-3,TRBV2,TRBD1,NA,CASSVQGSGNTIYF,TGTGCCAGCAGTGTACAGGGGTCTGGAAACACCATATATTTT
TRBJ1-5,TRBV5-5,NA,NA,CASRVSPTGSNQPQHF,TGTGCCAGCAGGGTGAGCCCGACAGGCAGCAATCAGCCCCAGCATTTT
TRBJ1-3,TRBV7-6,NA,NA,CASSRDTAGERRSGNTIYF,TGTGCCAGCAGCCGGGACACGGCGGGGGAACGACGCTCTGGAAACACCATATATTTT
TRBJ1-1,TRBV19,TRBD1,NA,CASSIDRDRENTEAFF,TGTGCCAGTAGTATAGATCGGGACAGAGAGAACACTGAAGCTTTCTTT
TRBJ2-1,TRBV6-1,NA,NA,CASSANRVPSSNEQFF,TGTGCCAGCAGTGCAAACAGGGTACCTTCTTCGAATGAGCAGTTCTTC
TRBJ1-2,TRBV7-9,NA,NA,CASSPPVGTIDF,TGTGCCAGCAGCCCCCCGGTTGGTACTATCGATTTC
TRBJ1-2,TRBV27,TRBD1,NA,CASKTRDRDLYGYTF,TGTGCCAGCAAAACCCGGGACAGGGATCTCTATGGCTACACCTTC
TRBJ2-4,TRBV6-2/TRBV6-3,NA,NA,CASSYSLEAPAKNIQYF,TGTGCCAGCAGTTACTCTTTGGAGGCCCCAGCCAAAAACATTCAGTACTTC
TRBJ1-4,TRBV12-5,NA,NA,CASGMWGGTRYEKLFF,TGTGCTAGTGGAATGTGGGGGGGGACACGTTATGAAAAACTGTTTTTT
TRBJ2-3,TRBV24-1,TRBD2,once,CATSDALAYSTDTQYF,TGTGCCACCAGTGATGCACTAGCGTACAGCACAGATACGCAGTATTTT
TRBJ1-1,TRBV4-1,TRBD1,NA,CASSQFNRGMNTEAFF,TGCGCCAGCAGCCAGTTTAACAGGGGCATGAACACTGAAGCTTTCTTT
TRBJ2-2,TRBV24-1,NA,once,CATSDLWQGEDTGELFF,TGTGCCACCAGTGATTTATGGCAGGGTGAGGACACCGGGGAGCTGTTTTTT